A selection of T cell receptor beta chains follows, all from one sample in a study of CXCR3-negative and CXCR3-positive naive CD8 T cells. TCRdb reprocessed the 5' RACE reads, with one entry per CDR3 protein and no DNA. The sample holds about 150,000 distinct CDR3 sequences. The specimen sequenced was naive CXCR3+ CD8+ T cells from blood. These receptors were taken from a human donor in good health. Some clones in this sample may be carry-over from other donors' samples. The CDR3 runs from the conserved cysteine through the conserved F or W. The order of the fields is CDR3 protein, V gene, J gene.

CASSPGTANQPQHF	TRBV12-3/TRBV12-4	TRBJ1-5
CASSFAGPYEQYF	TRBV27	TRBJ2-7
CASSQDIYTTYEQYF	TRBV3-1	TRBJ2-7
CSVVLHTGELFF	TRBV29-1	TRBJ2-2
CASSSGLGGDTQYF	TRBV7-9	TRBJ2-3
CATQPGQEFSYEQYF	TRBV10-3	TRBJ2-7
CASSEGVNTEAFF	TRBV2	TRBJ1-1
CASSHHTGGSYGYTF	TRBV3-1	TRBJ1-2
CAIRGEQDHTDTQYF	TRBV10-3	TRBJ2-3
CASSIPGTGFYEQYF	TRBV19	TRBJ2-7
CASKAGTQAKNIQYF	TRBV28	TRBJ2-4
CASSQVGLASNEQFF	TRBV4-1	TRBJ2-1
CASSFGGGAYEQYF	TRBV7-2	TRBJ2-7
CASSLGATGPLHF	TRBV27	TRBJ1-6
CASVRDREMNTEAFF	TRBV2	TRBJ1-1
CASSFTGLALGEQYF	TRBV28	TRBJ2-7
CASSPTFPRQRSEQFF	TRBV27	TRBJ2-1
CATSRDRSSGNTIYF	TRBV15	TRBJ1-3
CASSLARTNTGELFF	TRBV7-9	TRBJ2-2
CASSLDRGYQETQYF	TRBV6-6	TRBJ2-5
CASSSWGQGYGYTF	TRBV12-3/TRBV12-4	TRBJ1-2
CSVEEEVTNTGELFF	TRBV29-1	TRBJ2-2
CASSVQVPDTQYF	TRBV7-8	TRBJ2-3
CASSFLRVNTEAFF	TRBV5-6	TRBJ1-1
CASSPHRYNEQFF	TRBV14	TRBJ2-1
CSAGQGASNNEQFF	TRBV29-1	TRBJ2-1
CASSTQGGGGPYEQYF	TRBV28	TRBJ2-7
CSAEGGTSNTGELFF	TRBV29-1	TRBJ2-2
CASSEGPNYNEQFF	TRBV2	TRBJ2-1